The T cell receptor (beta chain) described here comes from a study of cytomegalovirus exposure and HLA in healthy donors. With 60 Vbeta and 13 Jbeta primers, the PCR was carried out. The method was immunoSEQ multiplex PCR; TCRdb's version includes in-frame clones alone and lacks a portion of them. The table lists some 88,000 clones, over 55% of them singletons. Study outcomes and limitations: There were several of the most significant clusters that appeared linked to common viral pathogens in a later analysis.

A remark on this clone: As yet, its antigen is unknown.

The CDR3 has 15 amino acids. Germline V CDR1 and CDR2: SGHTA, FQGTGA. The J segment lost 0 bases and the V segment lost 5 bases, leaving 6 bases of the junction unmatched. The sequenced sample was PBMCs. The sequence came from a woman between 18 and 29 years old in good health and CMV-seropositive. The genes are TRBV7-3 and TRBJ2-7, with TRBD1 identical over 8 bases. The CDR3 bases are TGTGCCAGCAGCCCACAGGGGGGAAGCTCCTACGAGCAGTACTTC. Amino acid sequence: CASSPQGGSSYEQYF.